This TCR beta chain derives from a study of blood T cell repertoires in COVID-19. Across the whole study: From T cells, B-cell-depleted T cells, or PBMCs came the material, which was cDNA or gDNA.

Authors' methods: By means of reference gene primer amplification, nucleated cell counts were estimated. Here immunoSEQ multiplex PCR was the method, and the copy in TCRdb shows in-frame clones only, minus some. V, J and clone size were drawn from that table, and D and trimming were deduced from the DNA. The data contain approximately 89,000 clones, 92% of them singletons. The V end lost 3 bases, the J end lost 2 bases, and 7 bases lay between the germline ends. CDR3 length: 13 residues. What was sequenced was peripheral blood. This receptor was identified in a woman in her fifties or sixties with active COVID-19. This rearrangement joins TRBV12-3 or TRBV12-4 to TRBJ2-5; D is ambiguous. CDR3 DNA: TGTGCCAGCAGTTTTGGCGGACAAGAGACCCAGTACTTC. This sequence encodes CASSFGGQETQYF.